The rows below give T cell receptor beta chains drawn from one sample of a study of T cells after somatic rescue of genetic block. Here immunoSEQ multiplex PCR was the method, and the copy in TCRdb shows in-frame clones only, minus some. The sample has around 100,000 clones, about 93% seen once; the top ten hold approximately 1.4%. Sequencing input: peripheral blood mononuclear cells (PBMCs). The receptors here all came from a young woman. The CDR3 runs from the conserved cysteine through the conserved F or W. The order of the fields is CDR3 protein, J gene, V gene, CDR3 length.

CASSVGDSNTGELFF TRBJ2-2 TRBV9 15
CASSLVGTKSYGYTF TRBJ1-2 TRBV5-4 15
CASSLGNGPTDTQYF TRBJ2-3 TRBV13 15
CASSLGLASGELFF TRBJ2-2 TRBV11-1 14
CASSQEGGEYGYTF TRBJ1-2 TRBV4-2 14
CASSGGDRGNTGELFF TRBJ2-2 TRBV23-1 16
CSSGLAETQYF TRBJ2-5 TRBV20-1 11
CASSQTASGLSEQYF TRBJ2-7 TRBV4-2 15
CASSQVLASGGVDTGELFF TRBJ2-2 TRBV4-2 19
CASSEQGRRISYEQYF TRBJ2-7 TRBV2 16
CAISGSWTGGTGELFF TRBJ2-2 TRBV10-3 16
CASSLHRVLNTGELFF TRBJ2-2 TRBV27 16
CASKTNRVGAAESQPQHF TRBJ1-5 TRBV28 18
CASSFLSSGQANEQFF TRBJ2-1 TRBV27 16
CASSTRLDYNEQFF TRBJ2-1 TRBV28 14
CAISESGRAGNTEAFF TRBJ1-1 TRBV10-3 16
CASSLSLRQDNQPQHF TRBJ1-5 TRBV28 16
CASSSRASNTEAFF TRBJ1-1 TRBV4-1 14
CASSLKQGGNIQYF TRBJ2-4 TRBV27 14
CASPTAGSTDTQYF TRBJ2-3 TRBV2 14
CASRSYTGTGNNQPQHF TRBJ1-5 TRBV4-1 17
CASSLWTSGGLDEQFF TRBJ2-1 TRBV2 16
CASSSGQGGEKLFF TRBJ1-4 TRBV28 14
CASSLMENTEAFF TRBJ1-1 TRBV7-3 13
CASSLGLTYEQYF TRBJ2-7 TRBV13 13
CASSQERSGGYNEQFF TRBJ2-1 TRBV4-3 16
CASSLVQGDGTQYF TRBJ2-5 TRBV7-2 14
CASSVATGGTDTQYF TRBJ2-3 TRBV9 15
CASLHWDGEFF TRBJ2-1 TRBV19 11
CASSLEGQGSYNEQFF TRBJ2-1 TRBV7-2 16
CASSQDAGMTGELFF TRBJ2-2 TRBV4-3 15
CASSPGGARGYTF TRBJ1-2 TRBV5-4 13
CASSVDGISPNQPQHF TRBJ1-5 TRBV5-1 16
CASGWGQIDYNEQFF TRBJ2-1 TRBV12-5 15
CASSQDTGAYGYTF TRBJ1-2 TRBV5-4 14
CASSLGLAGYF TRBJ2-3 TRBV7-2 11
CASSQDWQGAFQPQHF TRBJ1-5 TRBV4-2 16
CASSLGLAGAYEQYF TRBJ2-7 TRBV7-8 15
CASSIDRRGNTGELFF TRBJ2-2 TRBV19 16
CASSLVLRNTEAFF TRBJ1-1 TRBV5-4 14
CAISVNLTGGRNTGELFF TRBJ2-2 TRBV10-3 18
CASSEPHRVAGANVLTF TRBJ2-6 TRBV6-1 17